This entry is about one T cell receptor (beta chain). This entry is derived from a study of OX40 agonist ivuxolimab in advanced cancers. From germline, CDR1 is SGHTA and CDR2 FQGNSA. V shed 1 base and J shed 4 bases, with 4 bases lying between them. This CDR3 contains 12 residues. The table came from immunoSEQ multiplex PCR; TCRdb's copy has only in-frame clones and leaves some out. This table has around 50,000 clones, 81% appearing once. The sequence was obtained from an adult with an advanced solid tumor such as melanoma, head and neck, liver or kidney cancer. The material sequenced was CD4+ or CD8+ T cells sorted from blood, taken in a trial of the OX40 agonist ivuxolimab. The chain carries TRBV7-2 and TRBJ1-2; D remains unclear. The CDR3 loop is CASSLGIYGYTF. CDR3 nucleotides: TGTGCCAGCAGCTTAGGGATCTATGGCTACACCTTC.